These 13 T cell receptor beta chains originate from one sample sequenced in a study of T cells after yellow fever vaccination. TCRdb recomputed calls from the 5' RACE reads with MiXCR, one row per CDR3 protein. The table shows roughly 85,000 distinct CDR3 sequences, with about 14% occurring only once. The sequences come from CD8+ T cells not binding an NS4B(214-222) dextramer, sorted from PBMCs, collected around 3 weeks after the first yellow fever vaccination. These receptor sequences come from a man aged 18-30 years who received the YFV17D yellow fever vaccine.

This clonotype has only a few counts. The chain recombines TRBV6-2 or TRBV6-3 with TRBJ1-2; perhaps TRBD1 as D (6 bases). The V end lost 2 bases, the J end lost 7 bases, and 14 bases lay between the germline ends. The CDR3 sequence is 14 residues long. Germline V gene data show CDR1 as MNHEY and CDR2 as SVGEGT. The CDR3 loop is CASSYDGGFAGYTF. CDR3 coding DNA: TGTGCCAGCAGTTACGATGGGGGCTTTGCTGGCTACACCTTC.

The chain links TRBV29-1 to TRBJ2-3; D assignment may be TRBD1 or TRBD2 (6 bases each). CDR1 and CDR2 from the germline V gene are SQVTM and ANQGSEA. The CDR3 totals 13 residues. V was trimmed by 5 bases and J by 5 bases, leaving 14 bases between them. The CDR3 is CSVTEGGRDTQYF. CDR3 DNA sequence: TGCAGCGTTACGGAAGGGGGGCGAGATACGCAGTATTTT.

The rearrangement joins TRBV7-2 to TRBJ2-1; no firm D call. The CDR3 loop spans 12 amino acids. Germline V lookup: CDR1 SGHTA, CDR2 FQGNSA. V lost 5 bases and J 8 bases, leaving 10 bases between the germline ends. CDR3 nucleotide sequence: TGTGCCAGCAGCCCCCCTGGGCATGAGCAGTTCTTC. It codes for CASSPPGHEQFF.

This clonotype was found many times. The CDR3 protein is CASSLDSYKNIQYF. CDR3 nucleotides: TGTGCCAGCAGCTTAGACAGCTACAAAAACATTCAGTACTTC. The rearrangement uses TRBV7-8 and TRBJ2-4; D is ambiguous. There are 14 residues in the CDR3. Trimming shortened V by 1 base and J by 3 bases, and 7 bases separated the two germline ends. Germline V lookup: CDR1 SGHVS, CDR2 FQNEAQ.

This clonotype has just a few counts. The chain joins TRBV24-1 to TRBJ2-7; D is possibly TRBD1 (6 bases). The CDR3 spans 14 residues. Germline V gene sequence: CDR1 KGHDR, CDR2 SFDVKD. V was trimmed by 8 bases and J by 3 bases, leaving 16 bases between them. The chain's CDR3 is CATNSPGHDYEQYV. Written as DNA, the CDR3 is TGTGCCACCAATTCGCCGGGACATGACTACGAGCAGTACGTC.

In this sample, this clonotype turned up many times. CDR3 bases: TGTGCCAGCGAAGGAGGCAATGGTCCCCAGCATTTT. As protein: CASEGGNGPQHF. The V gene is TRBV7-9, the J gene TRBJ1-5; D not resolved. V lost 8 bases and J 10 bases, leaving 15 bases between the germline ends. The CDR3 totals 12 residues. Germline V CDR1 and CDR2: SEHNR, FQNEAQ (reference sequence).

This clonotype showed up just a few times. The rearrangement links TRBV6-2 or TRBV6-3 to TRBJ2-7; 8 bases line up with TRBD1. The CDR3 totals 16 residues. Germline CDR1 reads MNHEY; CDR2 reads SVGEGT. The V gene end was trimmed by 6 bases and the J gene end by 1 base; junction bases not matched to a gene: 11. The CDR3 region has the DNA TGTGCCAGCAGCCGGCAGTGGGACAGGCCTTCCTACGAGCAGTACTTC. Translation gives CASSRQWDRPSYEQYF.

This clonotype has more than one count but fewer than ten. The chain uses TRBV6-2 or TRBV6-3 and TRBJ2-1; maybe TRBD2 (6 bases). This CDR3 comprises 15 residues. With 7 bases removed from V and 2 bases from J, the gap between germline ends came to 15 bases. Germline V gives CDR1 MNHEY, CDR2 SVGEGT. The CDR3 spells CASKTAGGAYNEQFF. CDR3 in DNA: TGTGCCAGCAAGACCGCCGGGGGAGCCTACAATGAGCAGTTCTTC.

In this sample, this clonotype turned up a few times. The V and J genes are TRBV13 and TRBJ2-7; TRBD1 agrees at 9 bases. Trimming took 2 bases from V and 3 from J; bases not matched to a gene: 5. Germline CDR1 reads PRHDT; CDR2 reads FYEKMQ (reference sequence). This CDR3 comprises 15 residues. This CDR3 is CASSLSPGQGYEQYF. DNA for the CDR3: TGTGCCAGCAGCTTATCACCGGGACAGGGCTACGAGCAGTACTTC.

The rearrangement uses TRBV2 and TRBJ2-1; the D is unclear. V shed 2 bases and J shed 6 bases, with 5 bases lying between them. This CDR3 has 12 residues. Germline CDR1 and CDR2: SNHLY and FYNNEI. The DNA for the CDR3 is TGTGCCAGCAGTGAATCAAGCAATGAGCAGTTCTTC. Amino acids: CASSESSNEQFF. Drawing the rest from reference TRBV2 and TRBJ2-1, the complete variable domain is EPEVTQTPSHQVTQMGQEVILRCVPISNHLYFYWYRQILGQKVEFLVSFYNNEISEKSEIFDDQFSVERPDGSNFTLKIRSTKLEDSAMYFCASSESSNEQFFGPGTRLTVL.

As for this clonotype: One end of the junction is discordant with germline, which a read error may explain. J is TRBJ1-4 and V is TRBV6-2 or TRBV6-3, with D hard to call. CDR3 length: 11 amino acids. From germline, CDR1 is MNHEY and CDR2 SVGEGT. DNA of the CDR3: TGTGCCAGCAGTTCTCCGGGCCCGGAGTACTTT. Protein: CASSSPGPEYF.

The J gene is TRBJ2-7, the V gene TRBV5-5, with D possibly TRBD1 on 5 matching bases. The CDR3 spans 16 residues. V lost 1 base to trimming and J lost 2 bases, with 16 bases between them. The germline V gene has CDR1 SGHKS and CDR2 YYEKEE (reference sequence). The CDR3 coding sequence is TGTGCCAGCAGCTTGAGTTGGACACAGACAACCTACGAGCAGTACGTC. Its protein is CASSLSWTQTTYEQYV.

The V gene is TRBV5-5, the J gene TRBJ2-5, with D possibly being TRBD1 or TRBD2 (6 bases each). Germline CDR1 reads SGHKS; CDR2 reads YYEKEE (reference sequence). The CDR3 loop spans 15 amino acids. Between the trimmed V and J ends, which lost 4 bases and 5 bases, there was a span of 18 bases. CDR3 residues: CASSRWGASGETQYF. CDR3 coding DNA: TGTGCCAGCAGCAGGTGGGGGGCCTCAGGGGAGACCCAGTACTTC.